This T cell receptor (beta chain) stems from a study of T cell repertoires in cytomegalovirus infection (dated by TCRdb to about 2019). Background for the entire study: Donor HLA type was relevant to the analysis, because carriage of CMV infection together with the matching HLA type was indicated by public TCR beta signatures. On the study overall, not on this receptor specifically: The ex vivo response was dominated by HLA-C-restricted CMV-specific TCR beta clonotypes, which also provided the single most frequent clonotype in two of eight donors. In both this cohort and an independent roughly 350-donor cohort, the cumulative frequency of public TCR beta family members distinguished carriers of CMV infection plus the relevant HLA type.

Looking up the germline V gene (reference sequence) yields CDR1 DFQATT and CDR2 SNEGSKA. V loses 0 bases, J loses 9 bases, and the germline ends lie 24 bases apart. Its CDR3 holds 17 amino acids, cysteine through phenylalanine. The only DNA kept is the CDR3, 51 bases in frame from the first base. Sequencing used an Illumina HiSeq 1500. Starting from the raw public reads, TCRdb applied fastp trimming at Q25, assembled clones with MiXCR and retained in-frame beta chains. Entries are consolidated by CDR3 protein sequence, retaining the most common genes and DNA. The sample has hundreds of thousands of distinct CDR3 sequences on record, more than 20% of them singletons. The ten top clones hold approximately 8.2% of the sample. There are a few counts of this clonotype. Its specific antigen is unknown. Nothing much larger sits one base from this clone, and base qualities are not available.

The sample was CD8+ T cells from PBMCs. This TCR was sampled from a human donor in good health (CMV status not recorded). Some clones in this sample may be carry-over from other donors' samples. The rearrangement combines TRBV20-1 with TRBJ2-1, with the D gene not confidently named. The DNA reads TGCAGTGCTAGAGATGGTTTCTTTTCGGTCCTAGAGGCTGAGCAGTTCTTC. It encodes CSARDGFFSVLEAEQFF.